This TCR beta chain was identified during a study of T cells after yellow fever vaccination. Study findings and constraints: The booster saw the reappearance of most primary-vaccination clones (96% CD4, 70% to 90% CD8).

As TCR cDNA was made by 5'RACE template switching, a universal primer site and UMIs were added. From the 5' RACE reads, TCRdb called clonotypes with MiXCR, one entry per CDR3 protein. The profile shows some 240,000 distinct CDR3 sequences, more than 3.5% of them singletons. Losses at the gene ends were 4 bases for V and 7 bases for J; bases not matched to a gene: 16. CDR3 length: 16 residues. Germline CDR1 reads SGHAT; CDR2 reads FQNNGV. This clonotype was observed at least ten times. Its antigen is currently unknown. The rearrangement links TRBV11-2 to TRBJ2-7, with 7 bases identical to TRBD1. The sample consisted of PBMCs, taken 15 days after the yellow fever booster vaccination. This clonotype was obtained from a man aged 18 to 29 who received the YFV17D yellow fever vaccine. This CDR3 reads CASSSPGEGAMGEQYF. The CDR3 DNA reads as TGTGCCAGCAGCTCGCCGGGCGAGGGGGCGATGGGAGAGCAGTACTTC.